This T cell receptor (beta chain) is drawn from a study of blood T cell repertoires in COVID-19 (dated by TCRdb to 2018 to 2020). With respect to the entire study: Collaborator samples came from the United States, Italy and Spain and covered acute and convalescent phases of COVID-19. The prospective study material was composed of cDNA or gDNA derived from T cells, B-cell-depleted T cells, or PBMCs. Subjects who had been exposed to COVID-19, were actively infected with it, or had recovered from it provided the deeply sampled blood TCRbeta repertoires that made up the dataset. The repertoires were released in a freely available public database meant as a resource for research on the immune response to SARS-CoV-2. Samples came from the ongoing ImmuneRACE study (first 160 participants) plus 1,254 subjects from 6 global collaborators. Sample metadata almost always included a de-identified subject ID, COVID-19 status, age in years and sex. Where available, HLA class I and class II types were taken from metadata supplied by the sample provider and were not determined by assay-based typing.

TCRbeta CDR3 regions were amplified from genomic DNA by means of the immunoSEQ Assay, a bias-controlled multiplex PCR. The original pipeline was this. Within the assay, amplification of reference gene primers was used to estimate how many nucleated cells each sample contained. To quantify the absolute abundance of each unique TCRbeta CDR3 rearrangement, sequence reads were collapsed and filtered. For each sample, productive Simpson clonality was calculated as the square root of Simpson's diversity index across productive rearrangements. What TCRdb holds here is the immuneACCESS table cut down to in-frame rearrangements. Part of the clones is not present; checked against another copy, under half of the missing clones reflect an unresolved V gene, and the others are unexplained. For V, J and clone size, that table is used; D and trimming come from the DNA. The table for this sample lists 150,000 to 250,000 clones; roughly 83% of them were counted only once. Roughly 5.6% of the sample goes to the ten largest clones.

Overall study outcomes, separate from this receptor: The quantity of clinical and demographic metadata differed by source and by participant and was supplied without curation.

At one collaborating source in Seattle, patients were enrolled during active infection and were followed longitudinally through the course of disease. Whole blood was collected in K2EDTA tubes by collaborating institutions according to the institutions' own protocols. Collaborator samples were shipped for TCRbeta analysis as frozen whole blood, isolated PBMCs, or DNA extracted from either sample type. The germline ends are 4 bases apart after V is trimmed by 2 bases and J by 0 bases. The cysteine opens and the phenylalanine closes a CDR3 of 13 amino acids. Only CDR3 DNA remains: 39 bases, in frame from the first base. The germline V gene (reference sequence) specifies LNHDA as CDR1 and SQIVND as CDR2. This clone was seen once. No cognate antigen has been identified for it. The record has no base qualities; no much larger clone is one base away.

Sequenced: peripheral blood. The sequence was collected from a woman aged 35 to 49 with COVID-19, enrolled during active disease. The chain links TRBV19 with TRBJ1-1, with the D segment identity uncertain. The base sequence is TGTGCCAGTAGTATATTAGTGAACACTGAAGCTTTCTTT. Translated, this is CASSILVNTEAFF. The full variable domain, with segments outside the CDR3 supplied by the reference TRBV19 and TRBJ1-1 proteins, appears as DGGITQSPKYLFRKEGQNVTLSCEQNLNHDAMYWYRQDPGQGLRLIYYSQIVNDFQKGDIAEGYSVSREKKESFPLTVTSAQKNPTAFYLCASSILVNTEAFFGQGTRLTVV.